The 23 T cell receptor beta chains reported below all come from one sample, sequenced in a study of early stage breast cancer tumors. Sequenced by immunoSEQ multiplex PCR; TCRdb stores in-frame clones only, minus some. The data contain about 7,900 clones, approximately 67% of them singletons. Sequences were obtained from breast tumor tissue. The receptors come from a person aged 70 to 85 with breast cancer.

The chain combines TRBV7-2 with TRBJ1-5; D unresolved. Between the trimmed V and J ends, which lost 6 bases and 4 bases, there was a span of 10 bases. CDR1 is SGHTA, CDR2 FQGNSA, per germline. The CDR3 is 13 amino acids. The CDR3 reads CASSSTRNQPQHF. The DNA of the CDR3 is TGTGCCAGCAGTTCAACCCGGAATCAGCCCCAGCATTTT.

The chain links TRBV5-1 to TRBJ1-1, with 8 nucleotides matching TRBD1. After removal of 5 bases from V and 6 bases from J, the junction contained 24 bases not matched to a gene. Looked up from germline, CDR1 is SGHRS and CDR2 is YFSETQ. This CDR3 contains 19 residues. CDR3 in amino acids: CASRRLPIHGQGVVSEAFF. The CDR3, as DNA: TGCGCCAGCAGACGTTTGCCGATCCACGGACAGGGAGTTGTATCTGAAGCTTTCTTT.

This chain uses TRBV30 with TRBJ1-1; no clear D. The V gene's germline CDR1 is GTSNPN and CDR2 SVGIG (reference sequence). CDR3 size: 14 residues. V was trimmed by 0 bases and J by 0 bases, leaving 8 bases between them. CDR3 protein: CAWSVVAMNTEAFF. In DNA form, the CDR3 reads TGTGCCTGGAGTGTAGTCGCTATGAACACTGAAGCTTTCTTT.

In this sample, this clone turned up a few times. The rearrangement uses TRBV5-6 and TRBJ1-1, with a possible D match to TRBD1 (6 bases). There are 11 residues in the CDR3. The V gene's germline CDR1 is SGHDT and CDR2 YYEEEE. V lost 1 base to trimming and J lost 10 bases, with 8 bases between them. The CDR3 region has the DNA TGTGCCAGCAGCTTGCAGGGGAGAGCTTTCTTT. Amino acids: CASSLQGRAFF.

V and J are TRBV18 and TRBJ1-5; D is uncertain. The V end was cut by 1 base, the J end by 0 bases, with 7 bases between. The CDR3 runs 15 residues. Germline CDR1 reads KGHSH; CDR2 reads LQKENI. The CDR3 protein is CASSPLADSNQPQHF. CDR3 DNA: TGTGCCAGCTCACCACTAGCGGATAGCAATCAGCCCCAGCATTTT. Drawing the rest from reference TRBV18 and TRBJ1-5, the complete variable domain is NAGVMQNPRHLVRRRGQEARLRCSPMKGHSHVYWYRQLPEEGLKFMVYLQKENIIDESGMPKERFSAEFPKEGPSILRIQQVVRGDSAAYFCASSPLADSNQPQHFGDGTRLSIL.

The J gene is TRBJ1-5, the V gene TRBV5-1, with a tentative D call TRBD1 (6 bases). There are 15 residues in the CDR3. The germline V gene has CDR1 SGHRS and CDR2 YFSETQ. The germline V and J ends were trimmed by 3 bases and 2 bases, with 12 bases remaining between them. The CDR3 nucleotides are TGCGCCAGCAGCTCGCAGGGGCTCGGCAATCAGCCCCAGCATTTT. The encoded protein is CASSSQGLGNQPQHF.

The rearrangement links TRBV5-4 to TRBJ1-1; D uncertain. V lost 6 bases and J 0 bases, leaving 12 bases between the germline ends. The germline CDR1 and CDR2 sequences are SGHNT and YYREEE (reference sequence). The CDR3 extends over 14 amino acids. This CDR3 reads CASTWEALNTEAFF. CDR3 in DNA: TGTGCCAGCACCTGGGAGGCCCTGAACACTGAAGCTTTCTTT.

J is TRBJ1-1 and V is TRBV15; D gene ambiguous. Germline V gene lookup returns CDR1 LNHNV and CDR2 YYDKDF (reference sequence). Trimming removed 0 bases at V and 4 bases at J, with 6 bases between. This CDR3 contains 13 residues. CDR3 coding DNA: TGTGCCACCAGCAGAGAGAGGTTCACTGAAGCTTTCTTT. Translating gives CATSRERFTEAFF.

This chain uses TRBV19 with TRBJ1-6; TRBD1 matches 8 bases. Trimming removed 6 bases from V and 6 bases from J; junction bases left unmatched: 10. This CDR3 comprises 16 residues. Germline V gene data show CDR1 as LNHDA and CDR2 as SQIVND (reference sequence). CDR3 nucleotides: TGTGCCAGTAGCGATGACAGGGGAAAAATTAATTCACCCCTCCACTTT. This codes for CASSDDRGKINSPLHF.

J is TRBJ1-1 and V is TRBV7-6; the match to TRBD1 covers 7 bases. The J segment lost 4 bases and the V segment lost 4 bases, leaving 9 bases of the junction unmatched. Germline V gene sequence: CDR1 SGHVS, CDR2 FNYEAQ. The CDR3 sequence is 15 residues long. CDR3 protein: CASSSDRVWGTEAFF. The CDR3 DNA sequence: TGTGCCAGCAGCTCAGACAGGGTTTGGGGCACTGAAGCTTTCTTT.

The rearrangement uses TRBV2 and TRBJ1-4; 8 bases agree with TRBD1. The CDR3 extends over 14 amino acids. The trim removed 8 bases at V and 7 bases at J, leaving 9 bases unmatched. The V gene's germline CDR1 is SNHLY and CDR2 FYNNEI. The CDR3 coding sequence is TGTGCCAGCGGCCCAGGGGGCCGTGGTGAAAAACTGTTTTTT. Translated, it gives CASGPGGRGEKLFF.

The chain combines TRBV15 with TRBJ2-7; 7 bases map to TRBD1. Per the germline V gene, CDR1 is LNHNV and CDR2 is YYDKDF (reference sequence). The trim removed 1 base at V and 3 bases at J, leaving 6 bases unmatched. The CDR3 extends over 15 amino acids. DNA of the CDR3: TGTGCCACCAGCAGAGGAGAAGGGGGCAACTACGAGCAGTACTTC. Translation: CATSRGEGGNYEQYF.

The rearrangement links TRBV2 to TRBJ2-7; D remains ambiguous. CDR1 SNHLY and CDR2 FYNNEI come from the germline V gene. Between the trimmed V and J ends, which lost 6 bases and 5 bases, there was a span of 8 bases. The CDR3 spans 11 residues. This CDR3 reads CASSRVDEQYF. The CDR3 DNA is TGTGCCAGCAGCCGGGTAGACGAGCAGTACTTC.

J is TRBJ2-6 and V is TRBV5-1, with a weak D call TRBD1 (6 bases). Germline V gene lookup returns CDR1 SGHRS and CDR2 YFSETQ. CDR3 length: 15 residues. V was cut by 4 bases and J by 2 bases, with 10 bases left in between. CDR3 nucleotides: TGCGCCAGCAGCAACACAGGGACTGGGGCCAACGTCCTGACTTTC. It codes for CASSNTGTGANVLTF.

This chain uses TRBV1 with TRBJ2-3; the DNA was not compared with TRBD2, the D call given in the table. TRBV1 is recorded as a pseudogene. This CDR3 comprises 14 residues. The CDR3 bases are TGCACCAGCAGCCAGCCCACTAGCGGGGATACGCAGTATTTT. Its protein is CTSSQPTSGDTQYF.

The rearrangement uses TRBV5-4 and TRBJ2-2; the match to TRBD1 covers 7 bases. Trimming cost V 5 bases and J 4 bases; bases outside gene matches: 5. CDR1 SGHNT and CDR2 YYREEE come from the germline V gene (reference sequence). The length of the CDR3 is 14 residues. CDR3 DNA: TGTGCCAGCAGACCGGGACAGTCCACCGGGGAGCTGTTTTTT. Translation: CASRPGQSTGELFF.

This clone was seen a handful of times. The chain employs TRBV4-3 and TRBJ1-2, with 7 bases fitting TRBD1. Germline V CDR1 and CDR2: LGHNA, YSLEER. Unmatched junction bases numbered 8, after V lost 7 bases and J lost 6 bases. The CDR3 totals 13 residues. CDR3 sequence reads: CASMKGAKDGYTF. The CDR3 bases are TGCGCCAGCATGAAGGGGGCAAAAGATGGCTACACCTTC.

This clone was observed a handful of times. CDR3 DNA sequence: TGTGCCTGGAGTACACAAATCACCGGGGAGCTGTTTTTT. Protein: CAWSTQITGELFF. The chain has TRBV30 and TRBJ2-2; D uncertain. Germline CDR1 and CDR2: GTSNPN and SVGIG (reference sequence). The V end was cut by 2 bases, the J end by 4 bases, with 8 bases between. The CDR3 loop spans 13 amino acids.

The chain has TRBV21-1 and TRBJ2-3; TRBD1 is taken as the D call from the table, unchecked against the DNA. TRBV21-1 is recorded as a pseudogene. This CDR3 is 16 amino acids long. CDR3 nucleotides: TGTGCCAGCAGCAAAGCGGGCAGAACTAGCACAGATACGCAGTATTTT. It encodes CASSKAGRTSTDTQYF.

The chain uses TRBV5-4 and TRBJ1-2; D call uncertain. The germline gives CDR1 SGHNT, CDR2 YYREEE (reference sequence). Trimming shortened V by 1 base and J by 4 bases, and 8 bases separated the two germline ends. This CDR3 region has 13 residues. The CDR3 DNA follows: TGTGCCAGCAGCTTGCCAGGAGGCTATGGCTACACCTTC. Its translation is CASSLPGGYGYTF. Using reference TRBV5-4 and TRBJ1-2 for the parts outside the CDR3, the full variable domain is ETGVTQSPTHLIKTRGQQVTLRCSSQSGHNTVSWYQQALGQGPQFIFQYYREEENGRGNFPPRFSGLQFPNYSSELNVNALELDDSALYLCASSLPGGYGYTFGSGTRLTVV.

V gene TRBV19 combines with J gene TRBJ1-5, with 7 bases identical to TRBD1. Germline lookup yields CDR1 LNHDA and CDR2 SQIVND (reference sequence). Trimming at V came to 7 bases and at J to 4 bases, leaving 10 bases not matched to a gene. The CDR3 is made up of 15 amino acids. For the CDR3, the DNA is TGTGCCAGTAATCTGGACAGGAGGTGGAATCAGCCCCAGCATTTT. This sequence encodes CASNLDRRWNQPQHF. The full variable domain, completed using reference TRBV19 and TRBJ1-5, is DGGITQSPKYLFRKEGQNVTLSCEQNLNHDAMYWYRQDPGQGLRLIYYSQIVNDFQKGDIAEGYSVSREKKESFPLTVTSAQKNPTAFYLCASNLDRRWNQPQHFGDGTRLSIL.

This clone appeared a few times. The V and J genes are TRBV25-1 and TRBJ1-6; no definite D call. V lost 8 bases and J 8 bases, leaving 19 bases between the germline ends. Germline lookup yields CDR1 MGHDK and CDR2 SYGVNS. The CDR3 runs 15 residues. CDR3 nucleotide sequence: TGTGCCAGCGGCAAATCCGGGGTTTGGGATTCACCCCTCCACTTT. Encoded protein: CASGKSGVWDSPLHF.

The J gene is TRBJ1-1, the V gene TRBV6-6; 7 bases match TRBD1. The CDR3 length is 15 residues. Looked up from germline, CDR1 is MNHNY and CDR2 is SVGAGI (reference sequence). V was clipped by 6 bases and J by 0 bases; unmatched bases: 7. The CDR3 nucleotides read TGTGCCAGCAGCCTCAGGGGGTCCTTGAACACTGAAGCTTTCTTT. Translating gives CASSLRGSLNTEAFF.